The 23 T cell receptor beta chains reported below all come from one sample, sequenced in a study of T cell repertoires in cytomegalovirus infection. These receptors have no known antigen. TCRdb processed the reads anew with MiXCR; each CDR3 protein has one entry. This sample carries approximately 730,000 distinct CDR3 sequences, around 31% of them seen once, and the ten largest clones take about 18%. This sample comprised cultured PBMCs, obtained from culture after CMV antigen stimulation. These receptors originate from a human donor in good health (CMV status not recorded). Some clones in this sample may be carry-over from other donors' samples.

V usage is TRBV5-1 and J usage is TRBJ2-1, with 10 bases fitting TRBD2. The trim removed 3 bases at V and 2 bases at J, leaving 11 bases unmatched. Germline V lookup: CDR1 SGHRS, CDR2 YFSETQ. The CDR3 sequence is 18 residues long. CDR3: CASSSWGGLAGAYNEQFF. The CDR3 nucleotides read TGCGCCAGCAGCTCATGGGGAGGGCTAGCGGGAGCCTACAATGAGCAGTTCTTC.

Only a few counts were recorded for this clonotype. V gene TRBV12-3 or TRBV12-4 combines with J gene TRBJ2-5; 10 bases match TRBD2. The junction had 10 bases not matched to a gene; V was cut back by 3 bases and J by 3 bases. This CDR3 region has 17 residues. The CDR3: CASSLWGSGGLEETQYF. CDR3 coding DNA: TGTGCCAGCAGTTTGTGGGGTAGCGGGGGGTTGGAAGAGACCCAGTACTTC.

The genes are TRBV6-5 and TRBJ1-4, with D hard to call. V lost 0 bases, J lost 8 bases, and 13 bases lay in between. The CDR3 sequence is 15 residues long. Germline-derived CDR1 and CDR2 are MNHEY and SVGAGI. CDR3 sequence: CASSYSRGSGEKLFF. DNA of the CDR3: TGTGCCAGCAGTTACTCGCGGGGTTCTGGGGAAAAACTGTTTTTT.

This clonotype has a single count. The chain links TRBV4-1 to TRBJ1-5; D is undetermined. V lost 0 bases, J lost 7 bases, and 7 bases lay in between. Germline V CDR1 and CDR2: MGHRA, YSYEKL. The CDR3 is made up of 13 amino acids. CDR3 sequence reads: CASSQESRQPQHF. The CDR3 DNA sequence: TGCGCCAGCAGCCAAGAGTCCAGGCAGCCCCAGCATTTT.

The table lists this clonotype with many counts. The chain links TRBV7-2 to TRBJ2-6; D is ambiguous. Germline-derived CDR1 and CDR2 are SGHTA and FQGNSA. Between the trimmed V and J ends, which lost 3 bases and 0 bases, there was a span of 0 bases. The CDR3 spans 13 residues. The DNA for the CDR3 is TGTGCCAGCAGCTTCTCTGGGGCCAACGTCCTGACTTTC. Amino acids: CASSFSGANVLTF.

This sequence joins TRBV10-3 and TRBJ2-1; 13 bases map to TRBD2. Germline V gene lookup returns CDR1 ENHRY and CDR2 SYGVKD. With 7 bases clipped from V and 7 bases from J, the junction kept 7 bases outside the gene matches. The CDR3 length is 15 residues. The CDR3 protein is CAITPGLAGRNEQFF. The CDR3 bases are TGTGCCATCACACCGGGACTAGCGGGAAGGAATGAGCAGTTCTTC.

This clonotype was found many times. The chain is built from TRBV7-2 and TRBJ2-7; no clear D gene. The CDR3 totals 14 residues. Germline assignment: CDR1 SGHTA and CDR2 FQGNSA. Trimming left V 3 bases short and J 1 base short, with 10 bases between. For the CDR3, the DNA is TGTGCCAGCAGCTTCGGCTCTAGATCCTACGAGCAGTACTTC. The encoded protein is CASSFGSRSYEQYF.

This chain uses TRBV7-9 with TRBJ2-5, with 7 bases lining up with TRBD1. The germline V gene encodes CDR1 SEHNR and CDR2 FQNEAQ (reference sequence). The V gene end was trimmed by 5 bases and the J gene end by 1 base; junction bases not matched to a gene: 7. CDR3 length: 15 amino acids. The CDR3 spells CASSEDRHVQETQYF. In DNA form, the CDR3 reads TGTGCCAGCAGCGAGGACAGGCATGTCCAAGAGACCCAGTACTTC.

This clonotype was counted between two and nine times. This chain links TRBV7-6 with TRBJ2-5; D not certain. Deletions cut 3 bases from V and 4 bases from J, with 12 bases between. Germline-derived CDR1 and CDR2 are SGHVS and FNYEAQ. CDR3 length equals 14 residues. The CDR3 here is CASSFPSGGETQYF. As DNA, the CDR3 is TGTGCCAGCAGCTTCCCTAGTGGTGGAGAGACCCAGTACTTC.

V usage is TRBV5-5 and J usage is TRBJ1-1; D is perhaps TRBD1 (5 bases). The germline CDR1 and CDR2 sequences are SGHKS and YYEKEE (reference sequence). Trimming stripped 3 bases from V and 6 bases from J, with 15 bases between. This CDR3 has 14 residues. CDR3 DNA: TGTGCCAGCAGCTCGACGACAGCTAACGCTGAAGCTTTCTTT. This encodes CASSSTTANAEAFF. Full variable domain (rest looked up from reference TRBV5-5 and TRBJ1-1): DAGVTQSPTHLIKTRGQQVTLRCSPISGHKSVSWYQQVLGQGPQFIFQYYEKEERGRGNFPDRFSARQFPNYSSELNVNALLLGDSALYLCASSSTTANAEAFFGQGTRLTVV.

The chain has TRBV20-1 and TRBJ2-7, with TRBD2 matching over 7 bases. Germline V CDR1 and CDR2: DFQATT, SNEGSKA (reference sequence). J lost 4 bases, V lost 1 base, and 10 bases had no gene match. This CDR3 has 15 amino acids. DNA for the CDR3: TGCAGTGCTAGAGTTGACGGGGGAGGGTGGTACGAGCAGTACTTC. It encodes CSARVDGGGWYEQYF.

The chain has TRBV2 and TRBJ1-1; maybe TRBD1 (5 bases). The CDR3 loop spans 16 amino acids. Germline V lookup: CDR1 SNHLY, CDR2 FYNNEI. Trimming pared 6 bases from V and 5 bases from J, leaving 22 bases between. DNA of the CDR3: TGTGCCAGCAGGGTCTTCCCGACCCGACAGATGACTGAAGCTTTCTTT. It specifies CASRVFPTRQMTEAFF.

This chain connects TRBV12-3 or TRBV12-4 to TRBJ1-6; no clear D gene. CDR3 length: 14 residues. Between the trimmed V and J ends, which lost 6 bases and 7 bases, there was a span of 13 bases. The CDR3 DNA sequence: TGTGCCAGCAGGCCGTGGCCCGCAAATTCACCCCTCCACTTT. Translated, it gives CASRPWPANSPLHF.

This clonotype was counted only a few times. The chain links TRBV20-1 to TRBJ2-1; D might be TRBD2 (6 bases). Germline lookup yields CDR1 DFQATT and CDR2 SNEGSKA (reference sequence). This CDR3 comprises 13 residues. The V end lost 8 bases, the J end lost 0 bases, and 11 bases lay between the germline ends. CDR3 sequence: CSFPSVSYNEQFF. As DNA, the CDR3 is TGCAGTTTCCCTAGCGTCTCCTACAATGAGCAGTTCTTC.

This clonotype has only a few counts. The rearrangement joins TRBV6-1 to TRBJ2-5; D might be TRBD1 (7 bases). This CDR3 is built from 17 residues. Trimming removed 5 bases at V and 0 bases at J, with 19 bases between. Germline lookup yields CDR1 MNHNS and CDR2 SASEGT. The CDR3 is CASSSLEGGQYQETQYF. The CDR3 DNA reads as TGTGCCAGCAGTAGCCTGGAGGGGGGACAGTACCAAGAGACCCAGTACTTC.

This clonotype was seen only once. The CDR3 sequence is CASRAPSAGGRYNEQFF. The CDR3 DNA reads TGTGCCAGCAGAGCCCCCTCCGCGGGAGGGAGATACAATGAGCAGTTCTTC. The V call is TRBV7-2, the J call TRBJ2-1; TRBD2 aligns across 9 bases. The CDR3 sequence is 17 residues long. Germline V CDR1 and CDR2: SGHTA, FQGNSA. J lost 4 bases, V lost 6 bases, and 13 bases had no gene match.

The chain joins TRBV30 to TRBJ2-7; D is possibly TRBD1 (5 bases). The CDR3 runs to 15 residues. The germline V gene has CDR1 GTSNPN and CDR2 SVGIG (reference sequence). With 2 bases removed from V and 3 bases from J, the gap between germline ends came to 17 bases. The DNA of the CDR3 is TGTGCCTGGAGTTATACCTCCGCAGGGAACTACGAGCAGTACTTC. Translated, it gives CAWSYTSAGNYEQYF.

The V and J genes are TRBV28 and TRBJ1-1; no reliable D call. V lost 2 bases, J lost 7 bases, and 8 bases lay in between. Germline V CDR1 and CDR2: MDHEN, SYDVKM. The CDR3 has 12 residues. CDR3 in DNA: TGTGCCAGCAGTTTAAAGGCGGGTGAAGCTTTCTTT. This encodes CASSLKAGEAFF.

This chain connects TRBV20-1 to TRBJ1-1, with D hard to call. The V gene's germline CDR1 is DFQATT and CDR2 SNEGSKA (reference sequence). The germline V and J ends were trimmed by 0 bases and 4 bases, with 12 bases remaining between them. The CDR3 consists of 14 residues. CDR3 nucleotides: TGCAGTGCTAGAGAAGCGGTACACTCCACTGAAGCTTTCTTT. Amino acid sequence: CSAREAVHSTEAFF.

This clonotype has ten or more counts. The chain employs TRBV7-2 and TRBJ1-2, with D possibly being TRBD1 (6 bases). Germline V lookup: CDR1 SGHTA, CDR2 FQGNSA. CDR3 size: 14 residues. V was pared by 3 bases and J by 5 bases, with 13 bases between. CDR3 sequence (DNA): TGTGCCAGCAGCTTGCTGACAGGCCCATATGGCTACACCTTC. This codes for CASSLLTGPYGYTF.

CDR3 sequence (DNA): TGTGCCAGCAGCTCCGGGACTAGCGGGGCCATAAGCTCCTACAATGAGCAGTTCTTC. Amino acids: CASSSGTSGAISSYNEQFF. The genes are TRBV5-4 and TRBJ2-1, with TRBD2 identical over 13 bases. Germline values: CDR1 SGHNT, CDR2 YYREEE (reference sequence). V lost 3 bases, J lost 0 bases, and 9 bases stayed unmatched. CDR3 size: 19 residues.

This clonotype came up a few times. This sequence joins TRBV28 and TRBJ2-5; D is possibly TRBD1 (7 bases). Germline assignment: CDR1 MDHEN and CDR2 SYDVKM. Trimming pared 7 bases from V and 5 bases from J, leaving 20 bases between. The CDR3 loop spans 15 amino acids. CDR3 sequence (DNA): TGTGCCAGCACAAGGAGGAGGGGGCGCGGGGAGACCCAGTACTTC. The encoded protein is CASTRRRGRGETQYF.

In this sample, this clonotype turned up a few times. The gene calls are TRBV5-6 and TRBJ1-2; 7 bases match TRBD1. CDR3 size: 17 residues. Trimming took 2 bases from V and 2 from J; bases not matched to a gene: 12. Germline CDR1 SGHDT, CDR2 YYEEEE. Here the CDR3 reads CASSLATGQPLNYGYTF. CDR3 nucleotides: TGTGCCAGCAGCTTAGCTACGGGACAGCCATTAAACTATGGCTACACCTTC. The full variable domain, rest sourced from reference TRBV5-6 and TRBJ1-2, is DAGVTQSPTHLIKTRGQQVTLRCSPKSGHDTVSWYQQALGQGPQFIFQYYEEEERQRGNFPDRFSGHQFPNYSSELNVNALLLGDSALYLCASSLATGQPLNYGYTFGSGTRLTVV.